The 26 T cell receptor beta chains reported below all come from one sample, sequenced in a study of Graves' ophthalmopathy and Graves' hyperthyroidism. Amplification targeted the TCR beta CDR3 regions, with RNA transcripts as the source material. Investigators did first-round RT-PCR with HTBI primers, then second-round multiplex PCR. TCRdb independently ran MiXCR on the multiplex PCR reads; one entry per CDR3 protein. This table holds more than 550,000 distinct CDR3 sequences, roughly 41% found once. Sequencing was performed on peripheral blood. These receptors were taken from an adult man with Graves' ophthalmopathy.

This clonotype was seen just once. This sequence joins TRBV3-1 and TRBJ2-7; no firm D call. Germline loops: CDR1 LGHDT, CDR2 YNNKEL (reference sequence). This CDR3 region has 18 residues. Trimming took 0 bases from V and 3 from J, leaving 21 bases between them. CDR3 nucleotides: TGTGCCAGCAGCCAAGATCTGGCCACGGGTAAGGTGAGCTACGAGCAGTACTTC. Translated: CASSQDLATGKVSYEQYF.

The table lists this clonotype with a few counts. The chain is built from TRBV19 and TRBJ1-2; D gene unclear. V was cut by 4 bases and J by 5 bases, with 8 bases left in between. Germline V gives CDR1 LNHDA, CDR2 SQIVND (reference sequence). This CDR3 is built from 12 residues. This CDR3 reads CASSSTSYGYTF. DNA of the CDR3: TGTGCCAGTAGTAGCACAAGTTATGGCTACACCTTC.

The chain employs TRBV7-9 and TRBJ2-2; 8 bases map to TRBD2. Trimming removed 2 bases from V and 4 bases from J; junction bases left unmatched: 6. CDR1 and CDR2 (germline): SEHNR, FQNEAQ (reference sequence). The CDR3 is 16 amino acids. The CDR3 here is CASSLFSGGSTGELFF. The CDR3 DNA is TGTGCCAGCAGCTTATTCTCGGGAGGGAGCACCGGGGAGCTGTTTTTT.

The CDR3 sequence is CAISNQVDTEAFF. CDR3 sequence (DNA): TGTGCCATCAGTAATCAAGTGGACACTGAAGCTTTCTTT. This sequence joins TRBV10-3 and TRBJ1-1; D is unresolved. Germline V CDR1 and CDR2: ENHRY, SYGVKD. Trimming left V 5 bases short and J 3 bases short, with 10 bases between. The CDR3 covers 13 residues.

On this clonotype itself: The junction does not match germline at one end; this may be a read error. V and J are TRBV9 and TRBJ1-6; D unresolved. The germline V gene has CDR1 SGDLS and CDR2 YYNGEE. CDR3 length: 15 amino acids. The CDR3: CASSVGLEILAPPHF. CDR3 sequence (DNA): TGTGCCAGCAGCGTAGGTCTAGAGATCCTAGCGCCCCCCCACTTT.

There are many counts of this clonotype. The V call is TRBV7-9, the J call TRBJ1-2; D gene uncertain. CDR1 is SEHNR, CDR2 FQNEAQ, per germline (reference sequence). The CDR3 sequence is 17 residues long. Trimming shortened V by 1 base and J by 0 bases, and 15 bases separated the two germline ends. The CDR3 nucleotides are TGTGCCAGCAGCTTAGGTTCAGCAACCAAGACTAACTATGGCTACACCTTC. Its translation: CASSLGSATKTNYGYTF.

This clonotype was observed at least ten times. The rearrangement uses TRBV2 and TRBJ1-1; D is unclear. CDR3 length: 12 amino acids. V dropped 8 bases and J dropped 2 bases, with 9 bases sitting between them. Germline V gives CDR1 SNHLY, CDR2 FYNNEI. CDR3 sequence: CASEEINTEAFF. The CDR3 bases are TGTGCCAGCGAGGAAATAAACACTGAAGCTTTCTTT.

This clonotype has ten or more counts. The chain joins TRBV7-8 to TRBJ1-1; perhaps TRBD1 as D (5 bases). CDR3 length: 12 amino acids. Germline-derived CDR1 and CDR2 are SGHVS and FQNEAQ. The ends were cut back, 0 bases at V and 11 bases at J, with 10 bases in the middle. CDR3 sequence: CASSLATAGAFF. CDR3 DNA sequence: TGTGCCAGCAGCTTAGCGACAGCCGGGGCTTTCTTT.

This clonotype turned up a few times. This chain joins TRBV12-3 or TRBV12-4 and TRBJ2-3, with a weak D call TRBD1 (5 bases). Trimming left V 5 bases short and J 7 bases short, with 13 bases between. The CDR3 covers 13 residues. CDR3 coding DNA: TGTGCCAGCAGTACAACAGGTCTTTATACGCAGTATTTT. Its translation is CASSTTGLYTQYF.

In its sample, this clonotype was seen many times. V gene TRBV2 combines with J gene TRBJ1-1; D is possibly TRBD1 (6 bases). Germline lookup yields CDR1 SNHLY and CDR2 FYNNEI. The CDR3 is 12 residues long. CDR3 sequence (DNA): TGTGGTACGTTACAGGGTACAGCTGAAGCTTTCTTT. Translation: CGTLQGTAEAFF.

This clonotype was detected many times. The J gene is TRBJ2-7, the V gene TRBV29-1; 7 positions match TRBD1. Per germline, CDR1 SQVTM and CDR2 ANQGSEA. The junction had 12 bases not matched to a gene; V was cut back by 7 bases and J by 3 bases. This CDR3 spans 14 amino acids. CDR3 protein: CSACFRDRDYEQYF. For the CDR3, the DNA is TGCAGCGCTTGTTTCCGGGACAGAGACTACGAGCAGTACTTC.

The V gene is TRBV3-1, the J gene TRBJ1-2; TRBD1 might be the D (6 bases). This CDR3 spans 14 amino acids. Trimming took 2 bases from V and 6 from J, leaving 13 bases between them. In germline, CDR1 is LGHDT, CDR2 YNNKEL (reference sequence). DNA for the CDR3: TGTGCCAGCAGCCAAAGGGGGGGGATCGATGGCTACACCTTC. Translation: CASSQRGGIDGYTF.

The chain recombines TRBV12-3 or TRBV12-4 with TRBJ2-7, with D hard to call. The CDR3 extends over 16 amino acids. V lost 6 bases and J 3 bases, leaving 21 bases between the germline ends. CDR3: CASSQDLGQLYYEQYF. CDR3 in DNA: TGTGCCAGCAGCCAAGATTTGGGCCAGCTATACTACGAGCAGTACTTC.

As regards this clonotype: A much larger clone differs by one base, so this may be a read error. The CDR3 sequence: CASSPPMGPAGEQCF. Here the CDR3 DNA reads TGTGCCAGCAGTCCACCAATGGGACCCGCCGGCGAGCAGTGCTTC. J is TRBJ2-7 and V is TRBV9; D may correspond to TRBD1 or TRBD2 (5 bases each). Germline V CDR1 and CDR2: SGDLS, YYNGEE. This CDR3 spans 15 amino acids. Together with reference TRBV9 and TRBJ2-7, the CDR3 gives the full variable domain: DSGVTQTPKHLITATGQRVTLRCSPRSGDLSVYWYQQSLDQGLQFLIQYYNGEERAKGNILERFSAQQFPDLHSELNLSSLELGDSALYFCASSPPMGPAGEQCFGPGTRLTVT.

This clonotype was observed a few times. The chain uses TRBV12-3 or TRBV12-4 and TRBJ1-1, with D unresolved. Trimming shortened V by 6 bases and J by 6 bases, and 20 bases separated the two germline ends. CDR3 length: 15 amino acids. The CDR3 DNA is TGTGCCAGCAGCCTGGTCCCGATCTTGAGGCCTGAAGCTTTCTTT. It translates to CASSLVPILRPEAFF.

The rearrangement joins TRBV2 to TRBJ2-3; no firm D call. V was pared by 5 bases and J by 14 bases, with 17 bases between. CDR3 size: 12 residues. In germline, CDR1 is SNHLY, CDR2 FYNNEI. The CDR3 coding sequence is TGTGCCAGCAGTAACGGGTCCCCCAGGTGGTATTTT. Its translation: CASSNGSPRWYF.

V usage is TRBV11-3 and J usage is TRBJ2-5; tentatively, D is TRBD2 (5 bases). V was cut by 5 bases and J by 5 bases, with 21 bases left in between. CDR3 length: 16 amino acids. Germline values: CDR1 SGHNT, CDR2 YENEEA. CDR3 sequence reads: CASSQEVGKARETQYF. CDR3 coding DNA: TGTGCCAGCAGCCAAGAAGTCGGGAAGGCGAGGGAGACCCAGTACTTC. The full variable domain, rest sourced from reference TRBV11-3 and TRBJ2-5, is EAGVVQSPRYKIIEKKQPVAFWCNPISGHNTLYWYLQNLGQGPELLIRYENEEAVDDSQLPKDRFSAERLKGVDSTLKIQPAELGDSAVYLCASSQEVGKARETQYFGPGTRLLVL.

This clonotype was counted many times. This rearrangement joins TRBV9 to TRBJ2-6; D may be TRBD2 (6 bases). This CDR3 region has 18 residues. In germline, CDR1 is SGDLS, CDR2 YYNGEE. The V and J ends lost 4 bases and 0 bases respectively, with 17 bases between them. The CDR3 coding sequence is TGTGCCAGCAGCTTCCCCACGGGACTCCTCTCTGGGGCCAACGTCCTGACTTTC. It translates to CASSFPTGLLSGANVLTF.

This clonotype has a count of ten or more. This sequence joins TRBV7-9 and TRBJ1-1, with D perhaps matching TRBD1 (6 bases). Germline-derived CDR1 and CDR2 are SEHNR and FQNEAQ (reference sequence). Trimming stripped 6 bases from V and 0 bases from J, with 20 bases between. The CDR3 is made up of 17 amino acids. The chain's CDR3 is CASRRRGGRELNTEAFF. CDR3 coding DNA: TGTGCCAGCAGAAGGAGGGGGGGGCGTGAGCTGAACACTGAAGCTTTCTTT.

This clonotype occurred many times. The V call is TRBV7-3, the J call TRBJ2-2; TRBD2 matches at 14 bases. From germline, CDR1 is SGHTA and CDR2 FQGTGA. The CDR3 has 16 amino acids. Trimming removed 4 bases from V and 6 bases from J; junction bases left unmatched: 4. CDR3 protein: CASSSGLAGEAGELFF. CDR3 sequence (DNA): TGTGCCAGCAGCTCGGGACTAGCGGGAGAGGCCGGGGAGCTGTTTTTT.

J is TRBJ2-3 and V is TRBV11-2; unclear D gene. The CDR3 has 13 residues. Germline values: CDR1 SGHAT, CDR2 FQNNGV. V dropped 5 bases and J dropped 6 bases, with 12 bases sitting between them. For the CDR3, the DNA is TGTGCCAGCAGCATAACCGTCGTCGATACGCAGTATTTT. Translated, it gives CASSITVVDTQYF.

With respect to this clonotype: A much bigger clone sits one base away, suggesting this may be a read error. The CDR3 carries no conserved terminal phenylalanine or tryptophan, so it likely arises from a read error. The chain carries TRBV7-9 and TRBJ2-7; TRBD1 aligns across 8 bases. CDR3 length equals 14 residues. V was pared by 3 bases and J by 6 bases, with 7 bases of the junction left unmatched. Germline V gene sequence: CDR1 SEHNR, CDR2 FQNEAQ (reference sequence). This CDR3 is CASSLGQARGEQYL. Here the CDR3 DNA reads TGTGCCAGCAGCTTGGGACAGGCGAGGGGCGAGCAGTACCTC.

About this clonotype itself: Just one base apart from a much larger clone, this may be a read error. The chain recombines TRBV15 with TRBJ2-5; D might be TRBD2 (6 bases). The CDR3 totals 15 residues. CDR1 is LNHNV and CDR2 is YYDKDF in the germline V gene (reference sequence). This CDR3 is CTTSRPLGGQETQYF. CDR3 bases: TGTACCACCAGCAGGCCCCTCGGGGGCCAAGAGACCCAGTACTTC. Based on the CDR3 plus reference TRBV15 and TRBJ2-5, the full variable domain is DAMVIQNPRYQVTQFGKPVTLSCSQTLNHNVMYWYQQKSSQAPKLLFHYYDKDFNNEADTPDNFQSRRPNTSFCFLDIRSPGLGDTAMYLCTTSRPLGGQETQYFGPGTRLLVL.

The V call is TRBV2, the J call TRBJ1-5; D possibly corresponds to TRBD1 (6 bases). Trimming removed 4 bases at V and 2 bases at J, with 9 bases between. The CDR3 contains 14 residues. CDR1 and CDR2 from the germline V gene are SNHLY and FYNNEI. The CDR3 sequence: CASSGKGGNQPQHF. The CDR3 DNA reads as TGTGCCAGCAGTGGTAAGGGGGGCAATCAGCCCCAGCATTTT.

This chain uses TRBV15 with TRBJ1-4, with D possibly TRBD1 on 5 matching bases. The CDR3 sequence is 17 residues long. Germline loops: CDR1 LNHNV, CDR2 YYDKDF (reference sequence). The V end lost 7 bases, the J end lost 3 bases, and 21 bases lay between the germline ends. The CDR3 DNA reads TGTGCCACCAACGCTTCAGATGGGGGGACCGCTAATGAAAAACTGTTTTTT. Protein: CATNASDGGTANEKLFF.

This clonotype was counted many times. The rearrangement uses TRBV11-3 and TRBJ2-7, with D possibly being TRBD2 (6 bases). Germline V gene data show CDR1 as SGHNT and CDR2 as YENEEA. The CDR3 spans 15 residues. V was shortened by 3 bases and J by 2 bases, with 14 bases between the two germline ends. CDR3 bases: TGTGCCAGCAGCTTCATTGCTAGCGAGGCCTACGAGCAGTACTTC. Its protein is CASSFIASEAYEQYF.